Each of the 15 T cell receptor beta chains below was sequenced from the same sample in a study of blood T cell repertoires in COVID-19. Produced via immunoSEQ multiplex PCR; TCRdb's table is partial and in-frame only. The sample gives about 170,000 clones, over 70% of which show up once; approximately 4% is in the top ten. Sample: PBMCs or T cells enriched from blood (not recorded which). The source is a woman between 50 and 59 years old in a cohort exposed to, infected with or recovered from COVID-19 (not recorded which).

This rearrangement joins TRBV19 to TRBJ2-1; D is unresolved. This CDR3 has 13 amino acids. The ends were cut back, 5 bases at V and 9 bases at J, with 14 bases in the middle. CDR1 and CDR2 (germline): LNHDA, SQIVND (reference sequence). In DNA form, the CDR3 reads TGTGCCAGTAGTCCCCTCGGTTTTGGTGAGCAGTTCTTC. It is translated as CASSPLGFGEQFF.

This rearrangement joins TRBV5-5 to TRBJ1-1, with D possibly being TRBD1 (6 bases). Trimming removed 3 bases from V and 4 bases from J, with 16 bases in between. Germline loops: CDR1 SGHKS, CDR2 YYEKEE (reference sequence). The CDR3 totals 15 residues. This chain's CDR3 is CASSSFAGGRTEAFF. DNA of the CDR3: TGTGCCAGCAGCTCATTCGCGGGGGGCCGCACTGAAGCTTTCTTT.

This clone was observed a single time. The chain has TRBV20-1 and TRBJ1-2; D ambiguous. Trimming pared 6 bases from V and 4 bases from J, leaving 9 bases between. In germline, CDR1 is DFQATT, CDR2 SNEGSKA (reference sequence). This CDR3 has 11 residues. CDR3 amino acids: CSAEGVYGYTF. The CDR3 region has the DNA TGCAGTGCCGAAGGAGTCTATGGCTACACCTTC.

This chain uses TRBV11-2 with TRBJ1-6, with D possibly matching TRBD1 (5 bases). With 1 base removed from V and 9 bases from J, the gap between germline ends came to 7 bases. CDR3 length equals 13 residues. Germline V gene data show CDR1 as SGHAT and CDR2 as FQNNGV. The CDR3 nucleotides read TGTGCCAGCAGCTTAGGACAGAGTTCACCCCTCCACTTT. This codes for CASSLGQSSPLHF.

V gene TRBV7-6 combines with J gene TRBJ1-3, with 7 bases lining up with TRBD1. Germline CDR1 is SGHVS and CDR2 is FNYEAQ. V trimming: 5 bases; J trimming: 0 bases; junction bases outside the gene matches: 7. This CDR3 is built from 16 residues. CDR3 bases: TGTGCCAGCAGCCTTAGGACAGGCCTCTCTGGAAACACCATATATTTT. Protein product: CASSLRTGLSGNTIYF.

There are a few counts of this clone. The genes are TRBV19 and TRBJ1-5; 10 bases agree with TRBD1. The CDR3 sequence is 15 residues long. Germline CDR1 LNHDA, CDR2 SQIVND (reference sequence). The V and J ends lost 4 bases and 3 bases, in that order; junction bases with no gene match: 3. The CDR3 bases are TGTGCCAGTAGTAGACAGGGGGCATCCAATCAGCCCCAGCATTTT. Protein sequence: CASSRQGASNQPQHF.

This clone was detected a few times. V usage is TRBV7-2 and J usage is TRBJ2-5, with a possible D match to TRBD2 (6 bases). Germline CDR1 SGHTA, CDR2 FQGNSA. The germline V and J ends were trimmed by 0 bases and 2 bases, with 7 bases remaining between them. The length of the CDR3 is 14 residues. DNA of the CDR3: TGTGCCAGCAGCTTAGCCGGGACTCAAGAGACCCAGTACTTC. Amino acid sequence: CASSLAGTQETQYF. Looking up the rest from reference TRBV7-2 and TRBJ2-5 gives the full variable domain: GAGVSQSPSNKVTEKGKDVELRCDPISGHTALYWYRQSLGQGLEFLIYFQGNSAPDKSGLPSDRFSAERTGGSVSTLTIQRTQQEDSAVYLCASSLAGTQETQYFGPGTRLLVL.

This chain uses TRBV28 with TRBJ2-2, with D possibly TRBD2 on 6 matching bases. The ends were cut back, 5 bases at V and 6 bases at J, with 22 bases in the middle. Germline assignment: CDR1 MDHEN and CDR2 SYDVKM. The CDR3 has 17 residues. The CDR3 reads CASSLRRGGMSAGELFF. For the CDR3, the DNA is TGTGCCAGCAGTCTCCGTCGTGGGGGGATGTCCGCCGGGGAGCTGTTTTTT. Full variable domain (rest looked up from reference TRBV28 and TRBJ2-2): DVKVTQSSRYLVKRTGEKVFLECVQDMDHENMFWYRQDPGLGLRLIYFSYDVKMKEKGDIPEGYSVSREKKERFSLILESASTNQTSMYLCASSLRRGGMSAGELFFGEGSRLTVL.

This clone was seen a handful of times. V gene TRBV16 combines with J gene TRBJ1-2; D might be TRBD1 (5 bases). The CDR3 spans 13 residues. V was shortened by 7 bases and J by 6 bases, with 15 bases between the two germline ends. Germline CDR1 KGHSY, CDR2 FQNENV. The CDR3 sequence: CASNSVRGDGYTF. The CDR3 nucleotides read TGTGCCAGCAACTCAGTCCGGGGGGATGGCTACACCTTC.

The chain recombines TRBV6-2 or TRBV6-3 with TRBJ2-7, with a tentative D call TRBD1 (6 bases). Per the germline V gene, CDR1 is MNHEY and CDR2 is SVGEGT. The CDR3 totals 15 residues. V lost 2 bases and J lost 2, with 13 bases in between. CDR3 in amino acids: CASSYTTGGPYEQYF. CDR3 nucleotides: TGTGCCAGCAGTTACACGACAGGCGGCCCCTACGAGCAGTACTTC.

The chain employs TRBV7-3 and TRBJ2-3, with 13 bases lining up with TRBD2. The V segment lost 5 bases and the J segment 4 bases; nucleotides outside the gene matches: 6. Germline CDR1 reads SGHTA; CDR2 reads FQGTGA. The CDR3 length is 16 residues. Here the CDR3 reads CASSVGLAGDPDTQYF. CDR3 DNA sequence: TGTGCCAGCAGCGTTGGACTAGCGGGAGACCCAGATACGCAGTATTTT.

The V gene is TRBV19, the J gene TRBJ2-2; D might be TRBD2 (6 bases). CDR3 length: 16 amino acids. Trimming pared 0 bases from V and 1 base from J, leaving 9 bases between. Germline values: CDR1 LNHDA, CDR2 SQIVND (reference sequence). The CDR3 DNA reads TGTGCCAGTAGTATAGATGGTAGCGGGAACACCGGGGAGCTGTTTTTT. Translated, it gives CASSIDGSGNTGELFF.

The chain links TRBV10-1 to TRBJ1-5; D gene unclear. In germline, CDR1 is WNHNN, CDR2 SYGVQD (reference sequence). The CDR3 length is 13 residues. Deletions cut 6 bases from V and 4 bases from J, with 10 bases between. CDR3 loop: CASSPGPNQPQHF. The CDR3 nucleotides are TGCGCCAGCAGCCCCGGTCCAAATCAGCCCCAGCATTTT.

V and J are TRBV21-1 and TRBJ2-7; no check of the table's D call, TRBD1, against the DNA was made. TRBV21-1 is a listed pseudogene. The CDR3 is 18 amino acids. This CDR3 is CASSKAMGIQGSLYEQYF. CDR3 nucleotides: TGTGCCAGCAGCAAAGCGATGGGGATCCAGGGAAGCCTCTACGAGCAGTACTTC.

The chain couples TRBV6-5 to TRBJ1-5; 9 bases line up with TRBD1. V shed 5 bases and J 7 bases; nucleotides not matched to a gene: 9. Germline V gene data show CDR1 as MNHEY and CDR2 as SVGAGI. The CDR3 length is 15 residues. Here the CDR3 reads CASSPGTGYGQPQHF. The CDR3 DNA sequence: TGTGCCAGCAGTCCCGGGACAGGGTACGGACAGCCCCAGCATTTT.